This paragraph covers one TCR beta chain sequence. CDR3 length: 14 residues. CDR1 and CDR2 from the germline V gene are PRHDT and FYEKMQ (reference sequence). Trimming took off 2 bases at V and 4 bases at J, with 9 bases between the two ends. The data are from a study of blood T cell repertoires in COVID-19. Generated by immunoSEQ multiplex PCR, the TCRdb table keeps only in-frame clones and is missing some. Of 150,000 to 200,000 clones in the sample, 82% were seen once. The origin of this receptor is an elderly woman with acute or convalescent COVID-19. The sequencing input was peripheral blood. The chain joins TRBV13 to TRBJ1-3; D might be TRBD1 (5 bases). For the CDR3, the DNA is TGTGCCAGCAGCTTAAGGGGCTTCGGAAACACCATATATTTT. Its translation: CASSLRGFGNTIYF. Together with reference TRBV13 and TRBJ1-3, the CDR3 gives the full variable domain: AAGVIQSPRHLIKEKRETATLKCYPIPRHDTVYWYQQGPGQDPQFLISFYEKMQSDKGSIPDRFSAQQFSDYHSELNMSSLELGDSALYFCASSLRGFGNTIYFGEGSWLTVV.